The 19 T cell receptor beta chains in this list originate from one sample, sequenced in a study of cytomegalovirus exposure and HLA in healthy donors. The PCR used 60 Vbeta and 13 Jbeta primers. Method: immunoSEQ multiplex PCR; TCRdb's copy keeps in-frame clones and lacks some. Here the sample table reports around 60,000 clones. The specimen sequenced was PBMCs. The receptors were gathered from a man aged 30-40 years in good health and CMV-seropositive.

This chain connects TRBV13 to TRBJ2-7; TRBD1 aligns across 10 bases. The CDR3 runs to 14 residues. Germline V gene lookup returns CDR1 PRHDT and CDR2 FYEKMQ (reference sequence). With 5 bases clipped from V and 2 bases from J, the junction kept 3 bases outside the gene matches. This chain's CDR3 is CASSPGQGTYEQYF. CDR3 nucleotides: TGTGCCAGCAGCCCGGGACAGGGGACCTACGAGCAGTACTTC.

The chain combines TRBV19 with TRBJ1-5, with D perhaps matching TRBD1 (5 bases). Between the trimmed V and J ends, which lost 7 bases and 11 bases, there was a span of 18 bases. The CDR3 runs to 13 residues. Looked up from germline, CDR1 is LNHDA and CDR2 is SQIVND (reference sequence). CDR3 sequence: CASISGEGFTQHF. Written as DNA, the CDR3 is TGTGCCAGTATCTCGGGGGAAGGGTTTACCCAGCATTTT. Using reference TRBV19 and TRBJ1-5 for the parts outside the CDR3, the full variable domain is DGGITQSPKYLFRKEGQNVTLSCEQNLNHDAMYWYRQDPGQGLRLIYYSQIVNDFQKGDIAEGYSVSREKKESFPLTVTSAQKNPTAFYLCASISGEGFTQHFGDGTRLSIL.

This chain connects TRBV19 to TRBJ1-2, with TRBD1 as a possible D gene (6 bases). The germline V and J ends were trimmed by 3 bases and 5 bases, with 13 bases remaining between them. There are 14 residues in the CDR3. In germline, CDR1 is LNHDA, CDR2 SQIVND (reference sequence). The CDR3 nucleotides are TGTGCCAGTAGTATTCGGGTACAGGGTTATGGCTACACCTTC. Translated: CASSIRVQGYGYTF.

The V call is TRBV5-1, the J call TRBJ2-5; 8 bases fit TRBD1. J lost 2 bases, V lost 3 bases, and 6 bases had no gene match. Germline CDR1 is SGHRS and CDR2 is YFSETQ. The CDR3 is 15 amino acids. The CDR3 loop is CASSSGTGNQETQYF. The CDR3 bases are TGCGCCAGCAGCTCCGGGACAGGCAATCAAGAGACCCAGTACTTC. Drawing the rest from reference TRBV5-1 and TRBJ2-5, the complete variable domain is KAGVTQTPRYLIKTRGQQVTLSCSPISGHRSVSWYQQTPGQGLQFLFEYFSETQRNKGNFPGRFSGRQFSNSRSEMNVSTLELGDSALYLCASSSGTGNQETQYFGPGTRLLVL.

The chain carries TRBV29-1 and TRBJ1-2; no clear D gene. This CDR3 is 11 amino acids long. Germline lookup yields CDR1 SQVTM and CDR2 ANQGSEA. Trimming pared 8 bases from V and 0 bases from J, leaving 7 bases between. In DNA, the CDR3 is TGCAGCATCTATTCTAACTATGGCTACACCTTC. This sequence encodes CSIYSNYGYTF.

The chain combines TRBV7-9 with TRBJ2-3, with TRBD1 matching 7 bases. Germline trimming cut 6 bases from V and 2 bases from J; bases unmatched to any gene: 2. The V gene's germline CDR1 is SEHNR and CDR2 FQNEAQ (reference sequence). The CDR3 sequence is 13 residues long. DNA of the CDR3: TGTGCCAGCAGACAGGGGTCCACAGATACGCAGTATTTT. Protein: CASRQGSTDTQYF.

The chain carries TRBV25-1 and TRBJ1-1; 7 nucleotides line up with TRBD1. Germline loops: CDR1 MGHDK, CDR2 SYGVNS. The V gene end was trimmed by 5 bases and the J gene end by 3 bases; junction bases not matched to a gene: 6. The CDR3 runs to 14 residues. The CDR3 loop reads CASSKDRVDTEAFF. CDR3 in DNA: TGTGCCAGCAGTAAAGACAGGGTTGACACTGAAGCTTTCTTT.

The chain couples TRBV4-2 to TRBJ1-2; TRBD1 is a possible D gene (6 bases). The CDR3 consists of 16 residues. V was trimmed by 2 bases and J by 4 bases, leaving 17 bases between them. Germline V lookup: CDR1 LGHNA, CDR2 YNFKEQ. The CDR3 protein is CASSQLEQGPLYGYTF. The CDR3 DNA is TGTGCCAGCAGCCAACTCGAGCAGGGGCCCCTCTATGGCTACACCTTC.

This sequence joins TRBV19 and TRBJ2-5, with D maybe TRBD1 (6 bases). Germline V gene lookup returns CDR1 LNHDA and CDR2 SQIVND (reference sequence). The CDR3 length is 13 residues. V gave up 8 bases and J gave up 6 bases, with 16 bases separating them. CDR3 nucleotide sequence: TGTGCCAGTTCCCAGGGGAAGACGAAGACCCAGTACTTC. This translates into CASSQGKTKTQYF.

The chain couples TRBV28 to TRBJ1-2; 7 bases align to TRBD1. Trimming took 5 bases from V and 6 from J; bases not matched to a gene: 9. CDR3 length: 14 amino acids. The germline V gene encodes CDR1 MDHEN and CDR2 SYDVKM. CDR3 residues: CASSRQGSINGYTF. The CDR3, as DNA: TGTGCCAGCAGTCGACAGGGAAGTATAAATGGCTACACCTTC.

The rearrangement uses TRBV7-8 and TRBJ2-5; D perhaps matches TRBD2 (6 bases). Trimming stripped 2 bases from V and 5 bases from J, with 12 bases between. Germline assignment: CDR1 SGHVS and CDR2 FQNEAQ. The CDR3 is 14 residues long. The CDR3, as DNA: TGTGCCAGCAGCTTAAGTAGCGGAGGGGAGACCCAGTACTTC. Translating it yields CASSLSSGGETQYF. Complete variable domain (other parts from reference TRBV7-8 and TRBJ2-5): GAGVSQSPRYKVAKRGQDVALRCDPISGHVSLFWYQQALGQGPEFLTYFQNEAQLDKSGLPSDRFFAERPEGSVSTLKIQRTQQEDSAVYLCASSLSSGGETQYFGPGTRLLVL.

The J gene is TRBJ2-7, the V gene TRBV7-9; 14 bases agree with TRBD2. This CDR3 has 17 residues. Per the germline V gene, CDR1 is SEHNR and CDR2 is FQNEAQ (reference sequence). V lost 5 bases and J lost 2; bases outside the gene matches: 8. CDR3 nucleotides: TGTGCCAGCAGCCCGACTAGCGGGGGGGCGATTACCTACGAGCAGTACTTC. This translates into CASSPTSGGAITYEQYF. Together with reference TRBV7-9 and TRBJ2-7, the CDR3 gives the full variable domain: DTGVSQNPRHKITKRGQNVTFRCDPISEHNRLYWYRQTLGQGPEFLTYFQNEAQLEKSRLLSDRFSAERPKGSFSTLEIQRTEQGDSAMYLCASSPTSGGAITYEQYFGPGTRLTVT.

The chain employs TRBV30 and TRBJ2-5; a weak D match, TRBD2 (6 bases). Germline assignment: CDR1 GTSNPN and CDR2 SVGIG (reference sequence). The CDR3 extends over 11 amino acids. V lost 7 bases and J lost 7, with 13 bases in between. CDR3 in DNA: TGTGCCTTGGTAGGAGGGGCGACCCAGTACTTC. It encodes CALVGGATQYF. The variable domain in full, with the rest retrieved from reference TRBV30 and TRBJ2-5, is SQTIHQWPATLVQPVGSPLSLECTVEGTSNPNLYWYRQAAGRGLQLLFYSVGIGQISSEVPQNLSASRPQDRQFILSSKKLLLSDSGFYLCALVGGATQYFGPGTRLLVL.

This rearrangement joins TRBV19 to TRBJ2-3, with 7 bases aligning to TRBD1. This CDR3 has 15 amino acids. Trimming removed 5 bases from V and 5 bases from J; junction bases left unmatched: 10. Germline V gene sequence: CDR1 LNHDA, CDR2 SQIVND (reference sequence). The CDR3 nucleotides are TGTGCCAGTAGTTCCACCGGGACAGCGAAAGATACGCAGTATTTT. Translation: CASSSTGTAKDTQYF.

Details on this clone: At one boundary the junction diverges from the germline segment, which might be a read error. This chain joins TRBV6-1 and TRBJ2-1; no firm D call. The germline V gene has CDR1 MNHNS and CDR2 SASEGT. This CDR3 is built from 13 residues. In DNA form, the CDR3 reads TGTGCCAGCAGACAGAACTCCGACAATGAGCAGTTCTTC. This sequence encodes CASRQNSDNEQFF.

The chain uses TRBV7-9 and TRBJ2-7; TRBD2 aligns across 9 bases. Germline V lookup: CDR1 SEHNR, CDR2 FQNEAQ (reference sequence). Trimming removed 5 bases from V and 5 bases from J; junction bases left unmatched: 19. This CDR3 region has 18 residues. CDR3 protein: CASSHKGVGGRAFNEQYF. DNA of the CDR3: TGTGCCAGCAGCCATAAAGGTGTTGGCGGGAGGGCCTTCAACGAGCAGTACTTC.

This chain links TRBV7-8 with TRBJ2-5, with D tentatively TRBD1 (5 bases). V shed 5 bases and J shed 5 bases, with 12 bases lying between them. The length of the CDR3 is 13 residues. Germline lookup yields CDR1 SGHVS and CDR2 FQNEAQ. The CDR3 region is CASSPRVLETQYF. The CDR3 bases are TGTGCCAGCAGCCCCAGGGTCTTGGAGACCCAGTACTTC.

The chain recombines TRBV7-6 with TRBJ2-1, with 7 bases identical to TRBD2. With V trimmed by 5 bases and J by 15 bases, 10 bases remained unmatched. This CDR3 has 12 residues. Looked up from germline, CDR1 is SGHVS and CDR2 is FNYEAQ. CDR3: CASSPTGGSPFF. As DNA, the CDR3 is TGTGCCAGCAGCCCCACGGGGGGATCTCCGTTCTTC.

This rearrangement joins TRBV14 to TRBJ1-2, with 12 bases matching TRBD1. Germline-derived CDR1 and CDR2 are SGHDN and FVKESK. Trimming took 1 base from V and 6 from J; bases not matched to a gene: 3. This CDR3 spans 15 amino acids. The CDR3 nucleotides read TGTGCCAGCAGCCAAGGTGGGACAGGGGGCGATGGCTACACCTTC. Residues: CASSQGGTGGDGYTF.